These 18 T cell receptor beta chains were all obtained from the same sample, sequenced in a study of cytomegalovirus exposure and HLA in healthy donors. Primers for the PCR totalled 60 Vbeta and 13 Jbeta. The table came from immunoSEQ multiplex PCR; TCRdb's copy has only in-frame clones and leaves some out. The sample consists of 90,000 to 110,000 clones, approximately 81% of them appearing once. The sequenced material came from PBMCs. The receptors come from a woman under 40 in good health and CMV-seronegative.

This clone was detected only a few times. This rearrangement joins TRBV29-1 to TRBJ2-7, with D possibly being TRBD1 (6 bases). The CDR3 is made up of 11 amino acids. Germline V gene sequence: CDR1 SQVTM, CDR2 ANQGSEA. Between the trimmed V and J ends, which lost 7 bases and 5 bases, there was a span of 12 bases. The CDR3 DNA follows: TGCAGCGCTCGCAGGGGTCACGAGCAGTACTTC. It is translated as CSARRGHEQYF.

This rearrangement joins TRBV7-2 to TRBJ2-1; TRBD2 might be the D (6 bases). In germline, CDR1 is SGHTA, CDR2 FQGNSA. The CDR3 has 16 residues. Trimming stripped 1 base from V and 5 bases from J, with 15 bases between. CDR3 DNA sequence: TGTGCCAGCAGCTTAGGTTCCGGGGGAAACAACAATGAGCAGTTCTTC. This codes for CASSLGSGGNNNEQFF.

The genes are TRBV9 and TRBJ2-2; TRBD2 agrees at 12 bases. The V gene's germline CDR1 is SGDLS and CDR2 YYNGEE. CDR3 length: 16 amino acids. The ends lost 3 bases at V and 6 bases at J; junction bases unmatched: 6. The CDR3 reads CASSALAGGSAGELFF. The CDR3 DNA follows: TGTGCCAGCAGCGCTCTAGCGGGAGGGAGTGCCGGGGAGCTGTTTTTT.

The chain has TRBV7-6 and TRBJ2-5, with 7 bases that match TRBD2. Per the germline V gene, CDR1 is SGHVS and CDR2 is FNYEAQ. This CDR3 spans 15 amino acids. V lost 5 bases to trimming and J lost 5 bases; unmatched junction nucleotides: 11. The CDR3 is CASSPLAGTWETQYF. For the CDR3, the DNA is TGTGCCAGCAGCCCGTTAGCGGGTACTTGGGAGACCCAGTACTTC.

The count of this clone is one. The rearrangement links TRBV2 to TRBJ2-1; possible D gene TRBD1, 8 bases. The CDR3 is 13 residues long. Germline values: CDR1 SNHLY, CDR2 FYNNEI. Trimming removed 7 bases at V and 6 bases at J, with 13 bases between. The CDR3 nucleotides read TGTGCCAGCATAAGCGGGACAGGCAATGAGCAGTTCTTC. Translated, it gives CASISGTGNEQFF.

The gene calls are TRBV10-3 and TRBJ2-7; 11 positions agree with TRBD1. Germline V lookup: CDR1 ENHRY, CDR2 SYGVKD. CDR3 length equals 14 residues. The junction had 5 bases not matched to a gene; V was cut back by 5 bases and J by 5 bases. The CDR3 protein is CAISQWDRGDEQYF. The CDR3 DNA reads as TGTGCCATCAGTCAGTGGGACAGGGGGGACGAGCAGTACTTC.

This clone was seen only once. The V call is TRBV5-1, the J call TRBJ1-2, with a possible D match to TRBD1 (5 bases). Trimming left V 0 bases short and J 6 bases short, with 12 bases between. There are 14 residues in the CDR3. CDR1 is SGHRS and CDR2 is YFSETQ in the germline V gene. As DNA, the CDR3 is TGCGCCAGCAGCTTGGTGTCCAGGGATGATGGCTACACCTTC. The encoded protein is CASSLVSRDDGYTF.

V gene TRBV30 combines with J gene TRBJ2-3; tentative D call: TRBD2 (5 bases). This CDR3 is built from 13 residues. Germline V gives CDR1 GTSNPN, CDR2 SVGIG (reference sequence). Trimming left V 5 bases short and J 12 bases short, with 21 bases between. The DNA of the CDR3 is TGTGCCTGGGTCCCCCTCCGACTACCTCGCCAGTATTTT. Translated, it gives CAWVPLRLPRQYF.

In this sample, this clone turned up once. CDR3 bases: TGTGCCAGTCGGACAGGAGTAATTGAGGAGACCCAGTACTTC. Translated, it gives CASRTGVIEETQYF. The V call is TRBV6-1, the J call TRBJ2-5; 7 bases map to TRBD1. This CDR3 contains 14 residues. The trim removed 9 bases at V and 5 bases at J, leaving 12 bases unmatched. Per the germline V gene, CDR1 is MNHNS and CDR2 is SASEGT.

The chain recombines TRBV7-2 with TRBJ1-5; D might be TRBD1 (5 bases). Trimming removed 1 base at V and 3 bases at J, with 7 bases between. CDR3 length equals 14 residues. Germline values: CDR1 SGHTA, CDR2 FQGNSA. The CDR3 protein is CASSLEGLNQPQHF. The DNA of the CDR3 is TGTGCCAGCAGCTTAGAGGGGCTCAATCAGCCCCAGCATTTT.

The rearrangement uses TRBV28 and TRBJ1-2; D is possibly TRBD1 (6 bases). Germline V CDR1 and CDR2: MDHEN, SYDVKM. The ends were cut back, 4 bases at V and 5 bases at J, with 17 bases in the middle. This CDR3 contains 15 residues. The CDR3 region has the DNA TGTGCCAGCAGTTCCCCGGACAGCTCTTGGTATGGCTACACCTTC. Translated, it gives CASSSPDSSWYGYTF.

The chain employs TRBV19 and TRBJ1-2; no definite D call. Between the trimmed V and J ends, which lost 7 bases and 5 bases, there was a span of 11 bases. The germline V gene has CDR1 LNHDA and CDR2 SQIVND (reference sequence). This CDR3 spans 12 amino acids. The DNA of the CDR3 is TGTGCCAGTACTACCGCGCTTTATGGCTACACCTTC. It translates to CASTTALYGYTF.

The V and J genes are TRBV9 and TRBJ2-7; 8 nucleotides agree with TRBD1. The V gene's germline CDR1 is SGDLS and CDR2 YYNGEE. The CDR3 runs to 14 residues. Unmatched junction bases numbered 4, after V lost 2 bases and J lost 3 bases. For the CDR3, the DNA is TGTGCCAGCAGCGTCGCGGGACAGGACTACGAGCAGTACTTC. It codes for CASSVAGQDYEQYF.

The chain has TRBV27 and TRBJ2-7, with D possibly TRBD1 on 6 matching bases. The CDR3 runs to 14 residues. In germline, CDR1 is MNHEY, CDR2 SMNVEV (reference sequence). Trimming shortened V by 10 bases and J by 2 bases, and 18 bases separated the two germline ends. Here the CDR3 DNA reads TGTGCCACAAGCCGGGCAGGGGCTACCTACGAGCAGTACTTC. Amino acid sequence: CATSRAGATYEQYF.

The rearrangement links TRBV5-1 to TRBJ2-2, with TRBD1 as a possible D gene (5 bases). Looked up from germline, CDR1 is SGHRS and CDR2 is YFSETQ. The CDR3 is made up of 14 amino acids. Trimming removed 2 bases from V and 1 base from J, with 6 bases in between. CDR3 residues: CASSLQVNTGELFF. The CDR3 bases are TGCGCCAGCAGCTTACAGGTGAACACCGGGGAGCTGTTTTTT.

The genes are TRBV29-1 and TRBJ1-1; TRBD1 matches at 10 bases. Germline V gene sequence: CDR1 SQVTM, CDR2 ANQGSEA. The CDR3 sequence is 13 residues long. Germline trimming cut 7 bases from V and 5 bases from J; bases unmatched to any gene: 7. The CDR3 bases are TGCAGCGCCGACAGGGGGCTACGGACTGAAGCTTTCTTT. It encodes CSADRGLRTEAFF.

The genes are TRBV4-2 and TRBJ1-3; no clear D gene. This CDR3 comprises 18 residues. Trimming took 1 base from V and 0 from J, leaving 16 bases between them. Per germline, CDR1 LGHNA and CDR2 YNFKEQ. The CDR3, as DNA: TGTGCCAGCAGCCAAGGGGGAGCTACTACCTACTCTGGAAACACCATATATTTT. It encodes CASSQGGATTYSGNTIYF.

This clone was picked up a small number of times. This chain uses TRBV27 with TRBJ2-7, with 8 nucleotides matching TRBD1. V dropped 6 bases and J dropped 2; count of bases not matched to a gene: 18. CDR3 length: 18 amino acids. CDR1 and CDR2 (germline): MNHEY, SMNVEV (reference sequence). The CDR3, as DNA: TGTGCCAGCAGGTACCAACCCGAAAGGACAGGGCCAACCTACGAGCAGTACTTC. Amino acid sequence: CASRYQPERTGPTYEQYF.